The T cell receptor (beta chain) under discussion was sequenced for a study of T-cell memory formation after mild COVID-19. Across the whole study: Largely donor-specific TCR clusters were found.

Libraries for TCRalpha and TCRbeta carried sample barcodes and unique molecular identifiers via 5'RACE. TCRdb reanalysed the 5' RACE reads using MiXCR and keeps one entry per CDR3 protein. The sample lists over 300,000 distinct CDR3 sequences; 20% were seen once. Of note for this clonotype: As yet, its antigen is unknown.

Regarding the study as a whole: There was a balanced CD4/CD8 profile in clones contracting day 15 to 85, and later expanders leaned CD4+. Proof of SARS-CoV-2 specificity was absent for the second-wave clones that crested on day 37.

The TCR comes from a man aged 18 to 30 who had mild COVID-19 (a few samples of this study predate the infection). Cell type and time point are not known. The specimen sequenced was PBMCs or a T cell subset sorted from them (not recorded which).

The CDR3 protein is CASSTTGMTKNIQYF. CDR3 DNA: TGTGCCAGCTCGACCACAGGGATGACCAAAAACATTCAGTACTTC. The rearrangement uses TRBV4-2 and TRBJ2-4; TRBD1 is a possible D gene (6 bases). The CDR3 length is 15 residues. Trimming shortened V by 8 bases and J by 2 bases, and 16 bases separated the two germline ends. Germline V gene sequence: CDR1 LGHNA, CDR2 YNFKEQ.